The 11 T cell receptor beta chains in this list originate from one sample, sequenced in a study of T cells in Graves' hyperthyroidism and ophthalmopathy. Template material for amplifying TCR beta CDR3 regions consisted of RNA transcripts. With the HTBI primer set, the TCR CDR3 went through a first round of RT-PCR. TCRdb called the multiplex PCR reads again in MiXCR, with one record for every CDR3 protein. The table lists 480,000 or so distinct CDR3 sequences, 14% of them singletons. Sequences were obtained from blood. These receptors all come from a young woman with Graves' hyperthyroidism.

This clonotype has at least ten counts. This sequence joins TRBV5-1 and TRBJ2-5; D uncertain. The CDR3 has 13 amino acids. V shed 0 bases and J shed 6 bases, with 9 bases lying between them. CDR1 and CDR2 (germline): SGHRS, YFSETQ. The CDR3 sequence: CASSLESGKTQYF. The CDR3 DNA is TGCGCCAGCAGCTTGGAGAGTGGAAAGACCCAGTACTTC.

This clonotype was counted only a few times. The CDR3 DNA is TGCGCCAGCAGCCAAGAAGTGGGGACGGGGAATGAAAAACTGTTTTTT. Translation gives CASSQEVGTGNEKLFF. This chain connects TRBV4-1 to TRBJ1-4; the D gene is possibly TRBD1 (5 bases). CDR3 length: 16 amino acids. Trimming removed 0 bases at V and 5 bases at J, with 13 bases between. Germline CDR1 and CDR2: MGHRA and YSYEKL.

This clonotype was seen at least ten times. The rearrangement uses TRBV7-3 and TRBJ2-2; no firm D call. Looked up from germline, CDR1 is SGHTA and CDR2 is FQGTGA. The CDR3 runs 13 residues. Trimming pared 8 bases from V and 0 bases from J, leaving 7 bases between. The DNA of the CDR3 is TGTGCCAGCCGCTCGGCGAACACCGGGGAGCTGTTTTTT. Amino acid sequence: CASRSANTGELFF.

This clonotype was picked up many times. CDR3 in amino acids: CASSQEPGTGQYF. The CDR3, as DNA: TGTGCCAGCAGCCAAGAACCCGGGACAGGACAGTATTTT. This rearrangement joins TRBV3-1 to TRBJ2-3, with 8 bases aligning to TRBD1. V lost 0 bases and J lost 12; bases outside the gene matches: 5. The CDR3 extends over 13 amino acids. Germline CDR1 LGHDT, CDR2 YNNKEL (reference sequence).

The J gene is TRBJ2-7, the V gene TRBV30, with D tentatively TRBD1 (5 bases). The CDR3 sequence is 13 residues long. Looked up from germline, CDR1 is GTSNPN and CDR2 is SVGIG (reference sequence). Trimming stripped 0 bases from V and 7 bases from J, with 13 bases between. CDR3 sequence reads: CAWSVKGIREQYV. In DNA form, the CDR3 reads TGTGCCTGGAGTGTAAAGGGGATTCGGGAGCAGTACGTC.

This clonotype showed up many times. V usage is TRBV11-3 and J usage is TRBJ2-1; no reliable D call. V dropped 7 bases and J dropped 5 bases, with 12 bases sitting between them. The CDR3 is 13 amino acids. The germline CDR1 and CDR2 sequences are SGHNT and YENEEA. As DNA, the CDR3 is TGTGCCAGCACCGCGGCTGCCCACAATGAGCAGTTCTTC. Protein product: CASTAAAHNEQFF. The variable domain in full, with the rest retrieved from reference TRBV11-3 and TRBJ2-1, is EAGVVQSPRYKIIEKKQPVAFWCNPISGHNTLYWYLQNLGQGPELLIRYENEEAVDDSQLPKDRFSAERLKGVDSTLKIQPAELGDSAVYLCASTAAAHNEQFFGPGTRLTVL.

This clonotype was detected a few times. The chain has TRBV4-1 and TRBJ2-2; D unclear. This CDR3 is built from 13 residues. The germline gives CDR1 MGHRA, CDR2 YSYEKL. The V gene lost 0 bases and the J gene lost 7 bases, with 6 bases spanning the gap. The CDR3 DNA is TGCGCCAGCAGCCAAGATAAGGGCGGGGAGCTGTTTTTT. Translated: CASSQDKGGELFF.

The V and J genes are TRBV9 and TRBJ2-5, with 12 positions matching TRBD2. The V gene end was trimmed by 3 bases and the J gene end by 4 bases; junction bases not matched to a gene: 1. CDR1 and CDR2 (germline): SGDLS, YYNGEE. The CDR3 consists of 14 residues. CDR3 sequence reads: CASSGGLAGETQYF. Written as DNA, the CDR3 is TGTGCCAGCAGCGGGGGACTAGCGGGAGAGACCCAGTACTTC.

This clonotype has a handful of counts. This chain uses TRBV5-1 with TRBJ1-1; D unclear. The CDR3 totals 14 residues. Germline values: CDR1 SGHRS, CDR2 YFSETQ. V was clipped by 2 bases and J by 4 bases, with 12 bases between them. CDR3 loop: CASSFGPGGTEAFF. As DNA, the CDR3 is TGCGCCAGCAGCTTCGGACCGGGAGGCACTGAAGCTTTCTTT.

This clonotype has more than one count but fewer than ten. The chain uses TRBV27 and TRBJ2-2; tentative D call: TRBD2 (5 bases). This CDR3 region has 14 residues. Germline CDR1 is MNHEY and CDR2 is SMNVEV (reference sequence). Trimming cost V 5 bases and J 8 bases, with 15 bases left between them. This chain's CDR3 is CASSHGNRRGELFF. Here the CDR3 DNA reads TGTGCCAGCAGTCACGGGAATCGGAGGGGGGAGCTGTTTTTT.

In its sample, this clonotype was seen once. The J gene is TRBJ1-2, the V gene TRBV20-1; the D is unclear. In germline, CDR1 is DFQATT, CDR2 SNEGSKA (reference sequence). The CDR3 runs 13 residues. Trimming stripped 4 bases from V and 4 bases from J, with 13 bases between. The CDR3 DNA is TGCAGTGCTATGTCGGTCACCTCCTATGGCTACACCTTC. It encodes CSAMSVTSYGYTF.